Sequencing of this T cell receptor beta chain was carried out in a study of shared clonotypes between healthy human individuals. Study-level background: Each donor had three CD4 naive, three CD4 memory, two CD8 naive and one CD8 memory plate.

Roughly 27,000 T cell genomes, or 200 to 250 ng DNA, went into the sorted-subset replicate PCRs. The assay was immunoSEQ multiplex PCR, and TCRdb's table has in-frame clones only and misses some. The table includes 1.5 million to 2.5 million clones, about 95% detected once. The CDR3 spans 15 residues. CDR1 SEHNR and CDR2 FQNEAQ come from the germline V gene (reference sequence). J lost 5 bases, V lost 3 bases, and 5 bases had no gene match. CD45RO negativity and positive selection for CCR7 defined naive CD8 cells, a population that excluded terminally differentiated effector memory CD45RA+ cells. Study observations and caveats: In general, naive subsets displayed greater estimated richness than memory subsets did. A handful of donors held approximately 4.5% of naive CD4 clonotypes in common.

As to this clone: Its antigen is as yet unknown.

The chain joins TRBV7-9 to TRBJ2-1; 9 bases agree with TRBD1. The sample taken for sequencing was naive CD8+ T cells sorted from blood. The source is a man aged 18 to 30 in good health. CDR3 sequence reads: CASSFGTGLNNEQFF. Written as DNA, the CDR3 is TGTGCCAGCAGCTTTGGGACAGGGCTAAACAATGAGCAGTTCTTC.